This T cell receptor (beta chain) stems from a study of blood T cell repertoires in COVID-19. On the study more broadly: COVID-19 samples from acute and convalescent phases originated in the United States, Italy and Spain. PBMCs, B-cell-depleted T cells, or T cells provided the cDNA or gDNA that made up the material.

Per the authors' pipeline: Reference gene primers were amplified, and this amplification served to estimate nucleated cell counts. Sequencing used immunoSEQ multiplex PCR; TCRdb keeps in-frame clones, though not all of them. That table furnishes V, J and clone size, whereas the DNA furnished D and trimming. Of roughly 120,000 clones listed, 85% to 90% are singletons. While infection was still active, Seattle patients were enrolled and then followed longitudinally. Per germline, CDR1 LNHDA and CDR2 SQIVND (reference sequence). With V trimmed by 6 bases and J by 4 bases, 8 bases remained unmatched. The length of the CDR3 is 15 residues.

The J gene is TRBJ2-5, the V gene TRBV19, with 10 bases identical to TRBD2. This clonotype originated in a woman in her sixties with COVID-19, enrolled during active disease. The source material was peripheral blood. The DNA of the CDR3 is TGTGCCAGTAGCAAACTAGCGGGGACTCGAGAGACCCAGTACTTC. Translating gives CASSKLAGTRETQYF.